The 30 T cell receptor beta chains listed next were all sequenced from one sample in a study of tumour-infiltrating T cells in Burkitt lymphoma. Generated by immunoSEQ multiplex PCR, the TCRdb table keeps only in-frame clones and is missing some. The data hold 2,100 or so clones, with 72% observed a single time. The sample was tumor tissue. The origin of the receptors is a human donor with diffuse large B-cell lymphoma.

The DNA of the CDR3 is TGCGCCAGCAGCTTGCAATTTAGACTAGCGGGAGCCGATACGCAGTATTTT. This codes for CASSLQFRLAGADTQYF. This chain links TRBV5-1 with TRBJ2-3; 12 bases fit TRBD2. The trim removed 1 base at V and 6 bases at J, leaving 9 bases unmatched. The CDR3 covers 17 residues. Germline values: CDR1 SGHRS, CDR2 YFSETQ.

This clone is labeled as large. The rearrangement uses TRBV19 and TRBJ2-7; possible D gene TRBD2, 6 bases. Germline V CDR1 and CDR2: LNHDA, SQIVND (reference sequence). This CDR3 spans 15 amino acids. Deletions cut 6 bases from V and 0 bases from J, with 15 bases between. The CDR3 region has the DNA TGTGCCAGTAGCATTACTAGCAGTAGCTCCTACGAGCAGTACTTC. The encoded protein is CASSITSSSSYEQYF.

This clone is termed large. V is TRBV7-9 and J is TRBJ2-1, with D unclear. Germline CDR1 is SEHNR and CDR2 is FQNEAQ (reference sequence). Trimming took 4 bases from V and 5 from J, leaving 18 bases between them. The CDR3 extends over 16 amino acids. The CDR3 DNA reads as TGTGCCAGCAGCTCTCCCCGAATGGCTAGAAACAATGAGCAGTTCTTC. It specifies CASSSPRMARNNEQFF.

The chain uses TRBV4-1 and TRBJ1-4; D unclear. Germline assignment: CDR1 MGHRA and CDR2 YSYEKL. The CDR3 extends over 14 amino acids. Deletions cut 1 base from V and 4 bases from J, with 7 bases between. In DNA form, the CDR3 reads TGCGCCAGCAGCCAAGGGTGGGATAATGAAAAACTGTTTTTT. It specifies CASSQGWDNEKLFF.

The genes are TRBV28 and TRBJ2-1; 11 nucleotides agree with TRBD2. J was trimmed by 5 bases and V by 3 bases; bases with no gene match: 6. The CDR3 loop spans 16 amino acids. Germline assignment: CDR1 MDHEN and CDR2 SYDVKM. The CDR3 spells CASSFVLAGDDNEQFF. The CDR3 DNA reads TGTGCCAGCAGTTTCGTACTAGCGGGAGACGACAATGAGCAGTTCTTC.

As DNA, the CDR3 is TGTGCCAGCAGCCTAGCGGGAGAGACCTACGAGCAGTACTTC. The encoded protein is CASSLAGETYEQYF. This chain connects TRBV2 to TRBJ2-7, with 10 bases identical to TRBD2. V was clipped by 6 bases and J by 2 bases; unmatched bases: 4. This CDR3 is 14 amino acids long. Germline V gene sequence: CDR1 SNHLY, CDR2 FYNNEI. The variable domain in full, completed from reference TRBV2 and TRBJ2-7, reads EPEVTQTPSHQVTQMGQEVILRCVPISNHLYFYWYRQILGQKVEFLVSFYNNEISEKSEIFDDQFSVERPDGSNFTLKIRSTKLEDSAMYFCASSLAGETYEQYFGPGTRLTVT.

The CDR3 DNA sequence: TGTGCCAGCAGTGAAGAAACTAGCGGAAGCAGCACCGGGGAGCTGTTTTTT. It yields the protein CASSEETSGSSTGELFF. The chain recombines TRBV6-1 with TRBJ2-2; 8 bases map to TRBD2. Germline V gene lookup returns CDR1 MNHNS and CDR2 SASEGT. V shed 1 base and J 4 bases; nucleotides not matched to a gene: 8. The CDR3 consists of 17 residues.

The gene calls are TRBV27 and TRBJ2-1; 13 bases agree with TRBD2. CDR3 length equals 16 residues. Germline lookup yields CDR1 MNHEY and CDR2 SMNVEV (reference sequence). The junction had 6 bases not matched to a gene; V was cut back by 5 bases and J by 5 bases. The CDR3 protein is CASSPVGTSGNNEQFF. As DNA, the CDR3 is TGTGCCAGCAGTCCCGTCGGGACTAGCGGGAACAATGAGCAGTTCTTC.

The rearrangement joins TRBV6-1 to TRBJ1-3; the D is unclear. The CDR3 runs to 14 residues. The V gene's germline CDR1 is MNHNS and CDR2 SASEGT. The V and J ends lost 10 bases and 0 bases respectively, with 13 bases between them. CDR3 loop: CATSLKSSGNTIYF. CDR3 nucleotides: TGTGCCACCAGCCTCAAGAGCTCTGGAAACACCATATATTTT.

This clone was picked up a small number of times. The rearrangement uses TRBV6-5 and TRBJ2-2; D is undetermined. CDR3 size: 15 residues. Germline assignment: CDR1 MNHEY and CDR2 SVGAGI. Trimming removed 7 bases from V and 0 bases from J, with 12 bases in between. CDR3 DNA sequence: TGTGCCAGCAAGGGTGTCCTATCGAACACCGGGGAGCTGTTTTTT. Protein sequence: CASKGVLSNTGELFF.

The sample holds one count of this clone. This chain connects TRBV16 to TRBJ2-5; 8 bases match TRBD1. The CDR3 runs to 15 residues. Germline-derived CDR1 and CDR2 are KGHSY and FQNENV. V shed 0 bases, J shed 5 bases, and the junction held 5 bases outside the gene matches. The CDR3 sequence is CASSQSAGGGETQYF. The CDR3 nucleotides read TGTGCCAGCAGCCAATCGGCAGGGGGCGGTGAGACCCAGTACTTC.

The V gene is TRBV9, the J gene TRBJ2-7, with 10 bases lining up with TRBD2. V was clipped by 3 bases and J by 6 bases; unmatched bases: 12. The germline V gene encodes CDR1 SGDLS and CDR2 YYNGEE. This CDR3 contains 16 residues. The CDR3 is CASSARVAGGYGEQYF. The DNA for the CDR3 is TGTGCCAGCAGCGCCCGGGTAGCGGGAGGTTATGGCGAGCAGTACTTC.

The chain combines TRBV7-6 with TRBJ2-7; the D gene is possibly TRBD2 (5 bases). V was pared by 6 bases and J by 1 base, with 10 bases between. Germline V gene lookup returns CDR1 SGHVS and CDR2 FNYEAQ. The CDR3 has 13 residues. This CDR3 is CASSPGFSYEQYF. The CDR3 DNA reads as TGTGCCAGCAGTCCGGGATTTTCCTACGAGCAGTACTTC.

This chain joins TRBV7-2 and TRBJ2-1; unclear D gene. The CDR3 covers 13 residues. Germline values: CDR1 SGHTA, CDR2 FQGNSA. Trimming took off 6 bases at V and 3 bases at J, with 9 bases between the two ends. As DNA, the CDR3 is TGTGCCAGCAGTCTACAGATCTACAATGAGCAGTTCTTC. This sequence encodes CASSLQIYNEQFF.

The rearrangement links TRBV28 to TRBJ1-1, with D perhaps TRBD1 (5 bases). Trimming took 2 bases from V and 3 from J, leaving 7 bases between them. Germline lookup yields CDR1 MDHEN and CDR2 SYDVKM. The CDR3 is 13 amino acids. CDR3 bases: TGTGCCAGCAGTTTAAGAGGGGACACTGAAGCTTTCTTT. Protein product: CASSLRGDTEAFF.

The gene calls are TRBV30 and TRBJ2-7; the match to TRBD2 covers 7 bases. The CDR3 has 13 residues. Germline V gene data show CDR1 as GTSNPN and CDR2 as SVGIG (reference sequence). V lost 1 base, J lost 5 bases, and 5 bases stayed unmatched. DNA of the CDR3: TGTGCCTGGAGTGAGCTAGCGGAACACGAGCAGTACTTC. It is translated as CAWSELAEHEQYF.

V usage is TRBV7-9 and J usage is TRBJ2-3, with 7 positions matching TRBD2. V lost 6 bases, J lost 4 bases, and 13 bases stayed unmatched. From germline, CDR1 is SEHNR and CDR2 FQNEAQ (reference sequence). The CDR3 covers 16 residues. CDR3 DNA sequence: TGTGCCAGCAGGGAAAGGCAGCGGGAACCCTCAGATACGCAGTATTTT. Encoded protein: CASRERQREPSDTQYF. The whole variable domain, remainder taken from reference TRBV7-9 and TRBJ2-3, is DTGVSQNPRHKITKRGQNVTFRCDPISEHNRLYWYRQTLGQGPEFLTYFQNEAQLEKSRLLSDRFSAERPKGSFSTLEIQRTEQGDSAMYLCASRERQREPSDTQYFGPGTRLTVL.

V usage is TRBV5-1 and J usage is TRBJ1-1, with a possible D match to TRBD1 (5 bases). The V gene lost 1 base and the J gene lost 6 bases, with 19 bases spanning the gap. From germline, CDR1 is SGHRS and CDR2 YFSETQ. CDR3 size: 16 residues. The DNA for the CDR3 is TGCGCCAGCAGCTTGCATCCCCACGCTGAGACAGCTGAAGCTTTCTTT. It encodes CASSLHPHAETAEAFF.

The chain has TRBV2 and TRBJ2-1; D gene ambiguous. The CDR3 contains 16 residues. The germline V gene encodes CDR1 SNHLY and CDR2 FYNNEI. The germline V and J ends were trimmed by 1 base and 6 bases, with 16 bases remaining between them. This CDR3 is CASSEVDEGYGNEQFF. CDR3 bases: TGTGCCAGCAGTGAAGTGGACGAAGGATACGGCAATGAGCAGTTCTTC.

The chain has TRBV5-1 and TRBJ2-5; 7 positions agree with TRBD2. The DNA end is a closer match to TRBJ2-7, so the J assignment may be wrong. CDR1 SGHRS and CDR2 YFSETQ come from the germline V gene. The CDR3 has 17 amino acids. For the CDR3, the DNA is TGCGCCAGCAGCCTTAGGGGTGCCGGGACTACCCCCTACGAGCAGTACTTC. It codes for CASSLRGAGTTPYEQYF.

The CDR3 DNA sequence: TGCAGTGAGGGGGTCAGCCAAGAGACCCAGTACTTC. Translation: CSEGVSQETQYF. V gene TRBV29-1 combines with J gene TRBJ2-5, with D perhaps matching TRBD1 (6 bases). The CDR3 totals 12 residues. Germline CDR1 reads SQVTM; CDR2 reads ANQGSEA. Using reference TRBV29-1 and TRBJ2-5 for the parts outside the CDR3, the full variable domain is SAVISQKPSRDICQRGTSLTIQCQVDSQVTMMFWYRQQPGQSLTLIATANQGSEATYESGFVIDKFPISRPNLTFSTLTVSNMSPEDSSIYLCSEGVSQETQYFGPGTRLLVL.

This clone was observed a handful of times. The chain uses TRBV2 and TRBJ1-2; unclear D gene. The CDR3 has 14 residues. V gave up 2 bases and J gave up 3 bases, with 10 bases separating them. Germline lookup yields CDR1 SNHLY and CDR2 FYNNEI. CDR3 DNA: TGTGCCAGCAGTGAAAGGTCTCGGGACTATGGCTACACCTTC. This gives the protein CASSERSRDYGYTF. The full variable domain, with the rest looked up from reference TRBV2 and TRBJ1-2, is EPEVTQTPSHQVTQMGQEVILRCVPISNHLYFYWYRQILGQKVEFLVSFYNNEISEKSEIFDDQFSVERPDGSNFTLKIRSTKLEDSAMYFCASSERSRDYGYTFGSGTRLTVV.

J is TRBJ2-3 and V is TRBV6-1; maybe TRBD1 (5 bases). Germline-derived CDR1 and CDR2 are MNHNS and SASEGT. V shed 4 bases and J shed 6 bases, with 23 bases lying between them. This CDR3 comprises 17 residues. The CDR3: CASSALKGAGPSDTQYF. DNA for the CDR3: TGTGCCAGCAGTGCCCTAAAAGGGGCAGGCCCGTCTGATACGCAGTATTTT.

The V call is TRBV4-1, the J call TRBJ1-4; tentative D call: TRBD1 (5 bases). The CDR3 has 16 amino acids. CDR1 is MGHRA and CDR2 is YSYEKL in the germline V gene. V was trimmed by 1 base and J by 0 bases, leaving 9 bases between them. The CDR3 nucleotides read TGCGCCAGCAGCCAAGGCGCAGGGACAACTAATGAAAAACTGTTTTTT. Translation gives CASSQGAGTTNEKLFF.

V is TRBV7-2 and J is TRBJ1-5; no definite D call. The CDR3 sequence is 12 residues long. Germline V gene data show CDR1 as SGHTA and CDR2 as FQGNSA. The ends were cut back, 5 bases at V and 7 bases at J, with 9 bases in the middle. The CDR3 sequence is CASSPPDQPQHF. For the CDR3, the DNA is TGTGCCAGCAGCCCCCCTGACCAGCCCCAGCATTTT.

This chain connects TRBV9 to TRBJ1-2, with 7 nucleotides matching TRBD1. This CDR3 is 14 amino acids long. V was pared by 2 bases and J by 2 bases, with 3 bases of the junction left unmatched. Looked up from germline, CDR1 is SGDLS and CDR2 is YYNGEE. As DNA, the CDR3 is TGTGCCAGCAGCGTTGGGACAGCCAACTATGGCTACACCTTC. Its translation: CASSVGTANYGYTF.

The chain couples TRBV28 to TRBJ1-5; 7 positions agree with TRBD1. The CDR3 has 17 amino acids. Per the germline V gene, CDR1 is MDHEN and CDR2 is SYDVKM. V was pared by 6 bases and J by 4 bases, with 15 bases of the junction left unmatched. The CDR3 region has the DNA TGTGCCAGCAGACGGGGACAGCCGACAACCGATAATCAGCCCCAGCATTTT. This translates into CASRRGQPTTDNQPQHF.

The J gene is TRBJ2-7, the V gene TRBV7-9; TRBD1 agrees at 8 bases. The CDR3 is 14 amino acids. Germline CDR1 is SEHNR and CDR2 is FQNEAQ (reference sequence). With V trimmed by 1 base and J by 6 bases, 5 bases remained unmatched. The CDR3, as DNA: TGTGCCAGCAGCTTAGACAGGACAGGGTCCGAGCAGTACTTC. Its protein is CASSLDRTGSEQYF. Full variable domain (rest looked up from reference TRBV7-9 and TRBJ2-7): DTGVSQNPRHKITKRGQNVTFRCDPISEHNRLYWYRQTLGQGPEFLTYFQNEAQLEKSRLLSDRFSAERPKGSFSTLEIQRTEQGDSAMYLCASSLDRTGSEQYFGPGTRLTVT.

This clone was detected only once. V is TRBV7-9 and J is TRBJ2-2, with 7 bases aligning to TRBD1. Germline CDR1 reads SEHNR; CDR2 reads FQNEAQ (reference sequence). V dropped 4 bases and J dropped 6; count of bases not matched to a gene: 8. The CDR3 has 15 amino acids. In DNA, the CDR3 is TGTGCCAGCAGCTCCCCTACAGGGGCCCCCGGGGAGCTGTTTTTT. It codes for CASSSPTGAPGELFF.

This clone appeared once. V usage is TRBV6-6 and J usage is TRBJ1-3; the D is unclear. Per germline, CDR1 MNHNY and CDR2 SVGAGI (reference sequence). The CDR3 runs to 14 residues. V gave up 7 bases and J gave up 1 base, with 11 bases separating them. The DNA of the CDR3 is TGTGCCAGCAAAAAGGACTTTTCTGGAAACACCATATATTTT. Its translation is CASKKDFSGNTIYF.